Below, 19 T cell receptor beta chains from the same sample are listed, as sequenced in a study of spatial heterogeneity in lung cancer. TCRdb re-derived calls from the 5' RACE reads in MiXCR, one entry per CDR3 protein. The sample records roughly 75,000 distinct CDR3 sequences, 13% being singletons. The time point was: sample taken at primary tumor resection. The sequenced material consisted of unsorted whole RNA from tumor, nontumor lung or frozen PBMC. The sequencing used PBMCs, collected at surgery. Receptor source: a male donor with early-stage non-small cell lung cancer.

The CDR3 region is CASSPLWAGSSEQYF. The CDR3 DNA sequence: TGTGCCAGCAGCCCCCTATGGGCAGGGTCTTCCGAGCAGTACTTC. The rearrangement uses TRBV7-6 and TRBJ2-7; D might be TRBD1 (5 bases). This CDR3 comprises 15 residues. V shed 5 bases and J shed 6 bases, with 20 bases lying between them. Germline CDR1 SGHVS, CDR2 FNYEAQ.

This clonotype was counted a few times. This chain uses TRBV10-3 with TRBJ2-3; the D gene is possibly TRBD1 (5 bases). Germline V gene lookup returns CDR1 ENHRY and CDR2 SYGVKD. CDR3 length: 15 amino acids. V dropped 7 bases and J dropped 0 bases, with 14 bases sitting between them. In DNA, the CDR3 is TGTGCCATCAACCAGGGCAACCCTAGCACAGATACGCAGTATTTT. This encodes CAINQGNPSTDTQYF.

Many counts were recorded for this clonotype. CDR3 nucleotide sequence: TGTGCCAGCAGTACGAGCGGGGACTATGGCTACACCTTC. The encoded protein is CASSTSGDYGYTF. The rearrangement links TRBV2 to TRBJ1-2; D gene unclear. This CDR3 has 13 residues. Germline values: CDR1 SNHLY, CDR2 FYNNEI. V lost 5 bases and J lost 3, with 10 bases in between.

This clonotype was picked up a small number of times. The chain couples TRBV27 to TRBJ2-5; tentative D call: TRBD1 (5 bases). V was clipped by 2 bases and J by 1 base, with 8 bases between them. Germline CDR1 reads MNHEY; CDR2 reads SMNVEV (reference sequence). The CDR3 loop spans 14 amino acids. CDR3 in DNA: TGTGCCAGCAGTTTAGTGCAGGGCCAAGAGACCCAGTACTTC. Translation: CASSLVQGQETQYF.

This sequence joins TRBV10-3 and TRBJ1-4; D is unclear. V was cut by 0 bases and J by 5 bases, with 10 bases left in between. Germline V gene data show CDR1 as ENHRY and CDR2 as SYGVKD. This CDR3 contains 15 residues. CDR3 bases: TGTGCCATCAGTGAGTCGGGCTCCGGGAATGAAAAACTGTTTTTT. It translates to CAISESGSGNEKLFF.

In this sample, this clonotype turned up many times. This sequence joins TRBV6-4 and TRBJ2-3; 13 bases are shared with TRBD2. The V and J ends lost 0 bases and 5 bases, in that order; junction bases with no gene match: 11. The CDR3 contains 19 residues. The germline V gene encodes CDR1 MRHNA and CDR2 SNTAGT. DNA of the CDR3: TGTGCCAGCAGTGACTCGAGCTTACTAGCGGGAGGGCCGGGAGATACGCAGTATTTT. Protein product: CASSDSSLLAGGPGDTQYF.

This chain connects TRBV7-2 to TRBJ1-6; 8 nucleotides line up with TRBD1. CDR3 length: 15 amino acids. CDR1 is SGHTA, CDR2 FQGNSA, per germline. V shed 3 bases, J shed 6 bases, and the junction held 4 bases outside the gene matches. CDR3 in DNA: TGTGCCAGCAGCTTTCGGACAGGGAGTAATTCACCCCTCCACTTT. Translated, it gives CASSFRTGSNSPLHF.

This clonotype occurred a few times. An end of the junction does not agree with germline; a read error may underlie this. CDR3 sequence reads: CATSGGPGLADFSGANVLTF. For the CDR3, the DNA is TGTGCCACCAGTGGGGGGCCTGGACTAGCGGATTTCTCTGGGGCCAACGTCCTGACTTTC. The chain carries TRBV10-3 and TRBJ2-6, with 10 bases that match TRBD2. Germline V gene sequence: CDR1 ENHRY, CDR2 SYGVKD. The length of the CDR3 is 20 residues.

The CDR3 nucleotides read TGTGCCAGCAGCCAAGGCGACTATGGCTACACCTTC. Amino acids: CASSQGDYGYTF. The chain is built from TRBV3-1 and TRBJ1-2; D remains unclear. The CDR3 length is 12 residues. Germline V gene data show CDR1 as LGHDT and CDR2 as YNNKEL (reference sequence). The V end lost 1 base, the J end lost 3 bases, and 3 bases lay between the germline ends.

This clonotype came up a few times. The chain is built from TRBV12-3 or TRBV12-4 and TRBJ2-2, with D possibly being TRBD2 (5 bases). CDR3 length equals 16 residues. With 2 bases removed from V and 4 bases from J, the gap between germline ends came to 14 bases. CDR3 bases: TGTGCCAGCAGTTTACGATCCAACCGGGGCACCGGGGAGCTGTTTTTT. It codes for CASSLRSNRGTGELFF.

The J gene is TRBJ2-1, the V gene TRBV24-1; 7 bases are a match to TRBD2. Germline V CDR1 and CDR2: KGHDR, SFDVKD. With 3 bases clipped from V and 1 base from J, the junction kept 17 bases outside the gene matches. This CDR3 contains 20 residues. The CDR3 loop is CATSDPSAGEGIGSYNEQFF. The CDR3 nucleotides read TGTGCCACCAGTGATCCTTCCGCGGGAGAAGGTATAGGGTCCTACAATGAGCAGTTCTTC.

As regards this clonotype: This may arise from a read error, as a much more abundant clone is one base away. The CDR3 loop reads CASSSQVDQETQYF. CDR3 nucleotides: TGTGCCAGCAGCTCCCAGGTAGACCAAGAGACCCAGTACTTC. The chain combines TRBV21-1 with TRBJ2-5. TRBV21-1 is a listed pseudogene. This CDR3 is 14 amino acids long.

The chain links TRBV24-1 to TRBJ1-1, with D maybe TRBD1 (5 bases). From germline, CDR1 is KGHDR and CDR2 SFDVKD. The CDR3 spans 15 residues. Trimming took 5 bases from V and 4 from J, leaving 16 bases between them. The CDR3 DNA reads as TGTGCCACCAGTGTGGGGGAATGGGGCGGCACTGAAGCTTTCTTT. It specifies CATSVGEWGGTEAFF.

This clonotype showed up many times. The chain joins TRBV12-3 or TRBV12-4 to TRBJ2-1, with D tentatively TRBD2 (6 bases). Trimming took 6 bases from V and 6 from J, leaving 12 bases between them. This CDR3 has 13 residues. CDR3 DNA: TGTGCCAGCAGGCCCCTGGGAGGCAATGAGCAGTTCTTC. Translated, it gives CASRPLGGNEQFF.

There are many counts of this clonotype. This chain uses TRBV3-1 with TRBJ1-1; TRBD1 matches at 9 bases. The V gene's germline CDR1 is LGHDT and CDR2 YNNKEL (reference sequence). V shed 4 bases, J shed 6 bases, and the junction held 6 bases outside the gene matches. The CDR3 loop spans 14 amino acids. Here the CDR3 DNA reads TGTGCCAGCAGCCCAACAGGGGGCAACCCTGAAGCTTTCTTT. The encoded protein is CASSPTGGNPEAFF.

This sequence joins TRBV19 and TRBJ1-4; weak D call: TRBD1 (6 bases). The CDR3 spans 12 residues. The V and J ends lost 7 bases and 10 bases respectively, with 13 bases between them. Germline CDR1 and CDR2: LNHDA and SQIVND (reference sequence). The CDR3 DNA reads TGTGCCAGTAAGGGGGACTCCGGAAAACTGTTTTTT. Amino acids: CASKGDSGKLFF.

Ten or more counts support this clonotype. This chain joins TRBV7-6 and TRBJ1-3; D possibly corresponds to TRBD1 (6 bases). The CDR3 consists of 18 residues. V was cut by 1 base and J by 1 base, with 17 bases left in between. The germline gives CDR1 SGHVS, CDR2 FNYEAQ. For the CDR3, the DNA is TGTGCCAGCAGCTTAGAACCCTTCCGGGACACGTCTGGAAACACCATATATTTT. Amino acid sequence: CASSLEPFRDTSGNTIYF.

The chain recombines TRBV7-2 with TRBJ1-1; tentative D call: TRBD1 (5 bases). Trimming pared 6 bases from V and 10 bases from J, leaving 15 bases between. CDR3 length: 12 residues. The germline V gene encodes CDR1 SGHTA and CDR2 FQGNSA. CDR3 protein: CASRRGGAGAFF. The CDR3, as DNA: TGTGCCAGCAGGCGAGGTGGGGCCGGAGCTTTCTTT.

A few counts support this clonotype. The chain uses TRBV2 and TRBJ1-1; D not certain. Germline V gene sequence: CDR1 SNHLY, CDR2 FYNNEI. The V end lost 4 bases, the J end lost 2 bases, and 8 bases lay between the germline ends. The CDR3 consists of 13 residues. CDR3: CASSVQTNTEAFF. DNA of the CDR3: TGTGCCAGCAGTGTACAGACTAACACTGAAGCTTTCTTT. Using reference TRBV2 and TRBJ1-1 for the parts outside the CDR3, the full variable domain is EPEVTQTPSHQVTQMGQEVILRCVPISNHLYFYWYRQILGQKVEFLVSFYNNEISEKSEIFDDQFSVERPDGSNFTLKIRSTKLEDSAMYFCASSVQTNTEAFFGQGTRLTVV.